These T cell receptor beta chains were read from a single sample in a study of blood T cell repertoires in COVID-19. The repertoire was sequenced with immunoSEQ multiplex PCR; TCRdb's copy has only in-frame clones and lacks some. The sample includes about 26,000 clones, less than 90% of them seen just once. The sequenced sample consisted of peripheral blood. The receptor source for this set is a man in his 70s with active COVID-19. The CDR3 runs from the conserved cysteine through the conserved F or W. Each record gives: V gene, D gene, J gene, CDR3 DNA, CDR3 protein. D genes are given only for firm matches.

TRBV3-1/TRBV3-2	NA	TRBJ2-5	TGTGCCAGCCACGCAGGGGGGCCCCCCCAAGAGACCCAGTACTTC	CASHAGGPPQETQYF
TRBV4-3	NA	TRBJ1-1	TGCGCCAGCAGCCAAGGCGGGGGGCGCGGGGGGCAAGAAGCTTTCTTT	CASSQGGGRGGQEAFF
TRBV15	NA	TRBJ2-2	TGTGCCACCAGCAGAACGAGGTCCGGGGAGCTGTTTTTT	CATSRTRSGELFF
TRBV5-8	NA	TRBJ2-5	TGTGCCAGCAGCTTGTTTCGGGAGACCCAGTACTTC	CASSLFRETQYF
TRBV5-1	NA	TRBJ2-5	TGCGCCAGCAGCCCGACTAGAGGTCGGGAGACCCAGTACTTC	CASSPTRGRETQYF
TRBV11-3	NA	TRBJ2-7	TGTGCCAGCAGCTTAACACTAGACATACCCTACGAGCAGTACTTC	CASSLTLDIPYEQYF
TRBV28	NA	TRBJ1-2	TGTGCCAGCACCCGAGTCAGGGAAGGCTACACCTTC	CASTRVREGYTF
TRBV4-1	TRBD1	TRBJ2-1	TGCGCCAGCAGTCAGGGGTGGGGGACAGGGAGCAATGAGCAGTTCTTC	CASSQGWGTGSNEQFF
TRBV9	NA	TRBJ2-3	TGTGCCAGCAGCCCTATAGTGGCGGGCACAGATACGCAGTATTTT	CASSPIVAGTDTQYF
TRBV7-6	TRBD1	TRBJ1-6	TGTGCCTCCCGGGACAGTGCTAATTCACCCCTCCACTTT	CASRDSANSPLHF
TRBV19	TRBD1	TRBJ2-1	TGTGCCAGTAATAGACAGGGGTGGTACAATGAGCAGTTCTTC	CASNRQGWYNEQFF
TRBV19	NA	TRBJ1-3	TGTGCCAGTAGTACTACAGGGACTGGAAACACCATATATTTT	CASSTTGTGNTIYF
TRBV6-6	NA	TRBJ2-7	TGTGCCAGCAGTTACTCGCCTATGAACGAGCAGTACTTC	CASSYSPMNEQYF
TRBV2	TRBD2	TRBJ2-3	TGTGCCAGCAGTGCGGGGGGGCGATCTAGCACAGATACGCAGTATTTT	CASSAGGRSSTDTQYF